These 7 T cell receptor beta chains originate from one sample sequenced in a study of T cell repertoires in cytomegalovirus infection. TCRdb recomputed calls from the reads with MiXCR, one row per CDR3 protein. The sample has fewer than 200,000 distinct CDR3 sequences; roughly 9.8% are singletons. Sequencing input: PBMCs. These receptors were taken from a human donor in good health (CMV status not recorded). Some clones in this sample may be carry-over from other donors' samples.

The chain combines TRBV10-3 with TRBJ2-6; D remains ambiguous. Trimming stripped 2 bases from V and 12 bases from J, with 8 bases between. CDR3 length equals 12 residues. CDR1 ENHRY and CDR2 SYGVKD come from the germline V gene. The CDR3 loop reads CAISEGQRVLTF. The CDR3 DNA reads TGTGCCATCAGTGAGGGTCAGCGCGTCCTGACTTTC.

The chain has TRBV28 and TRBJ1-1; D is unclear. This CDR3 spans 15 amino acids. The V gene lost 5 bases and the J gene lost 3 bases, with 16 bases spanning the gap. CDR1 is MDHEN, CDR2 SYDVKM, per germline. The CDR3 loop reads CASSPIIKGDTEAFF. The CDR3 bases are TGTGCCAGCAGTCCTATCATTAAGGGTGACACTGAAGCTTTCTTT. Complete variable domain (other parts from reference TRBV28 and TRBJ1-1): DVKVTQSSRYLVKRTGEKVFLECVQDMDHENMFWYRQDPGLGLRLIYFSYDVKMKEKGDIPEGYSVSREKKERFSLILESASTNQTSMYLCASSPIIKGDTEAFFGQGTRLTVV.

Only a few counts were recorded for this clonotype. V and J are TRBV28 and TRBJ2-1; D call uncertain. The V gene's germline CDR1 is MDHEN and CDR2 SYDVKM. The CDR3 has 13 amino acids. V lost 7 bases and J 9 bases, leaving 16 bases between the germline ends. DNA for the CDR3: TGTGCCAGCATAGGCGGCCTAAGGGTTGAGCAGTTCTTC. Protein: CASIGGLRVEQFF.

In this sample, this clonotype turned up a few times. The J gene is TRBJ1-6, the V gene TRBV5-1, with 8 bases fitting TRBD1. V trimming: 4 bases; J trimming: 5 bases; junction bases outside the gene matches: 5. The V gene's germline CDR1 is SGHRS and CDR2 YFSETQ. This CDR3 has 15 residues. DNA for the CDR3: TGCGCCAGCAGCCCGGACAGGGTCAATAATTCACCCCTCCACTTT. This codes for CASSPDRVNNSPLHF.

The rearrangement uses TRBV11-2 and TRBJ2-5; D might be TRBD1 or TRBD2, each matching 5 bases. V gave up 1 base and J gave up 5 bases, with 14 bases separating them. Germline V gives CDR1 SGHAT, CDR2 FQNNGV. This CDR3 spans 15 amino acids. The CDR3: CASSLGGDLLETQYF. The DNA of the CDR3 is TGTGCCAGCAGCTTAGGAGGGGATCTTCTGGAGACCCAGTACTTC.

The table lists this clonotype with many counts. The rearrangement links TRBV28 to TRBJ2-6, with no clear D. The CDR3 consists of 17 residues. Looked up from germline, CDR1 is MDHEN and CDR2 is SYDVKM. V was cut by 2 bases and J by 0 bases, with 11 bases left in between. The CDR3 DNA follows: TGTGCCAGCAGTTTACTCTCCGCCGGCTCTGGGGCCAACGTCCTGACTTTC. Residues: CASSLLSAGSGANVLTF.

V and J are TRBV4-1 and TRBJ2-1, with TRBD2 identical over 11 bases. Germline CDR1 is MGHRA and CDR2 is YSYEKL. With V trimmed by 0 bases and J by 4 bases, 5 bases remained unmatched. This CDR3 contains 17 residues. In DNA form, the CDR3 reads TGCGCCAGCAGCCAAGATGTGGGACTAGCGGAGTACAATGAGCAGTTCTTC. Its translation is CASSQDVGLAEYNEQFF.